One sample yielded the 30 T cell receptor beta chains listed below, sequenced in a study of CD8 T cells in ankylosing spondylitis. Via MiXCR, TCRdb re-called the 5' RACE reads, giving one row per CDR3 protein. The sample holds about 39,000 distinct CDR3 sequences, under 13% seen once. Sequencing was performed on blood, either unsorted or a sorted T cell fraction (not recorded which). The receptors stem from a male donor with ankylosing spondylitis or in good health (not recorded which).

This clonotype was observed a few times. The V gene is TRBV6-1, the J gene TRBJ1-2; D gene unclear. V was trimmed by 2 bases and J by 2 bases, leaving 12 bases between them. The CDR3 has 15 amino acids. CDR1 and CDR2 (germline): MNHNS, SASEGT. The CDR3 DNA reads TGTGCCAGCAGTGAACCACTCGGCGGAAACTATGGCTACACCTTC. This codes for CASSEPLGGNYGYTF.

This clonotype was recorded at least ten times. The CDR3 region has the DNA TGTGCCAGCAAATTCCCAGGACAGGGCGACACTGAAGCTTTCTTT. Protein: CASKFPGQGDTEAFF. V is TRBV7-9 and J is TRBJ1-1, with 8 bases identical to TRBD1. The germline V gene has CDR1 SEHNR and CDR2 FQNEAQ (reference sequence). The junction had 10 bases not matched to a gene; V was cut back by 7 bases and J by 3 bases. This CDR3 is 15 amino acids long.

This clonotype has only one observation. This chain joins TRBV11-3 and TRBJ2-1; the D gene is possibly TRBD1 (6 bases). The CDR3 spans 18 residues. Trimming left V 1 base short and J 0 bases short, with 16 bases between. The germline CDR1 and CDR2 sequences are SGHNT and YENEEA. Written as DNA, the CDR3 is TGTGCCAGCAGCTTAGCGGTGGGGGCATCTAGCTCCTACAATGAGCAGTTCTTC. Translated: CASSLAVGASSSYNEQFF.

This clonotype was detected many times. This chain uses TRBV16 with TRBJ2-7; 7 bases align to TRBD1. There are 15 residues in the CDR3. J gave up 2 bases and V 0 bases, and 4 bases lay outside the gene matches. Germline V gene sequence: CDR1 KGHSY, CDR2 FQNENV. The DNA of the CDR3 is TGTGCCAGCAGCCAATCCACAGGGGTCACCTACGAGCAGTACTTC. Translation: CASSQSTGVTYEQYF.

This clonotype is medium-sized. The chain has TRBV7-9 and TRBJ2-7, with TRBD2 matching 11 bases. The CDR3 sequence is 16 residues long. With 1 base clipped from V and 0 bases from J, the junction kept 2 bases outside the gene matches. Germline lookup yields CDR1 SEHNR and CDR2 FQNEAQ (reference sequence). DNA of the CDR3: TGTGCCAGCAGCTTAGTGACTAGCGGGAACTCCTACGAGCAGTACTTC. Encoded protein: CASSLVTSGNSYEQYF.

This clonotype was seen more than once but under ten times. This chain uses TRBV23-1 with TRBJ2-7; perhaps TRBD2 as D (6 bases). TRBV23-1 is an ORF, with its function uncertain. The germline V and J ends were trimmed by 7 bases and 5 bases, with 15 bases remaining between them. The CDR3 length is 13 residues. The CDR3 spells CASTQREVDEQYF. CDR3 DNA: TGCGCCAGCACTCAGAGGGAGGTTGACGAGCAGTACTTC.

The gene calls are TRBV29-1 and TRBJ1-4; 7 nucleotides line up with TRBD1. V was clipped by 7 bases and J by 4 bases; unmatched bases: 6. This CDR3 spans 13 amino acids. Germline V lookup: CDR1 SQVTM, CDR2 ANQGSEA. The CDR3 loop is CSGQQGSNEKLFF. CDR3 nucleotides: TGCAGCGGACAACAGGGGAGTAATGAAAAACTGTTTTTT.

This clonotype has a count of ten or more. The V and J genes are TRBV10-3 and TRBJ2-3; 8 nucleotides line up with TRBD1. The germline gives CDR1 ENHRY, CDR2 SYGVKD. The CDR3 spans 16 residues. Unmatched junction bases numbered 10, after V lost 4 bases and J lost 4 bases. CDR3 in amino acids: CAISGTGMGAADTQYF. The DNA of the CDR3 is TGTGCCATCAGTGGGACAGGGATGGGGGCCGCAGATACGCAGTATTTT.

The sample holds many counts of this clonotype. V gene TRBV2 combines with J gene TRBJ2-2, with D unresolved. CDR1 SNHLY and CDR2 FYNNEI come from the germline V gene. The CDR3 runs 15 residues. V gave up 5 bases and J gave up 7 bases, with 17 bases separating them. The CDR3 DNA is TGTGCCAGCAGTTCCTGGCGGCAGGCTGGCGGGGAGCTGTTTTTT. Its protein is CASSSWRQAGGELFF. The whole variable domain, filled in from reference TRBV2 and TRBJ2-2, reads EPEVTQTPSHQVTQMGQEVILRCVPISNHLYFYWYRQILGQKVEFLVSFYNNEISEKSEIFDDQFSVERPDGSNFTLKIRSTKLEDSAMYFCASSSWRQAGGELFFGEGSRLTVL.

The V call is TRBV29-1, the J call TRBJ1-1; no reliable D call. The germline gives CDR1 SQVTM, CDR2 ANQGSEA. The CDR3 runs 13 residues. Between the trimmed V and J ends, which lost 2 bases and 3 bases, there was a span of 10 bases. CDR3 DNA: TGCAGCGTTGAAAAGGAAAGACACACTGAAGCTTTCTTT. Protein sequence: CSVEKERHTEAFF. Together with reference TRBV29-1 and TRBJ1-1, the CDR3 gives the full variable domain: SAVISQKPSRDICQRGTSLTIQCQVDSQVTMMFWYRQQPGQSLTLIATANQGSEATYESGFVIDKFPISRPNLTFSTLTVSNMSPEDSSIYLCSVEKERHTEAFFGQGTRLTVV.

This clonotype was recorded many times. This sequence joins TRBV6-1 and TRBJ2-5, with 9 bases identical to TRBD1. V lost 6 bases and J lost 1; bases outside the gene matches: 3. The CDR3 is 14 amino acids. CDR1 and CDR2 from the germline V gene are MNHNS and SASEGT. CDR3 sequence reads: CASSRGQGQETQYF. The CDR3 DNA is TGTGCCAGCAGCAGGGGACAGGGCCAAGAGACCCAGTACTTC.

The table lists this clonotype with many counts. The rearrangement joins TRBV6-1 to TRBJ2-2; 8 bases line up with TRBD2. The germline CDR1 and CDR2 sequences are MNHNS and SASEGT. This CDR3 has 15 amino acids. The V segment lost 5 bases and the J segment 5 bases; nucleotides outside the gene matches: 7. CDR3 DNA sequence: TGTGCCAGCAGTAGCGGGAGAATTGGGACCGGGGAGCTGTTTTTT. Amino acids: CASSSGRIGTGELFF.

This clonotype was picked up many times. J is TRBJ2-1 and V is TRBV4-1, with 8 bases identical to TRBD1. The V gene's germline CDR1 is MGHRA and CDR2 YSYEKL. The CDR3 contains 16 residues. V lost 0 bases, J lost 8 bases, and 9 bases stayed unmatched. The CDR3 is CASSQEYGQGVDEQFF. As DNA, the CDR3 is TGCGCCAGCAGCCAAGAATACGGACAGGGTGTCGATGAGCAGTTCTTC.

This clonotype has at least ten counts. The V call is TRBV12-3 or TRBV12-4, the J call TRBJ1-5; no reliable D call. The CDR3 is 15 amino acids. With 2 bases removed from V and 2 bases from J, the gap between germline ends came to 10 bases. The CDR3 DNA reads TGTGCCAGCAGTTTATTGCTTACTGGCAATCAGCCCCAGCATTTT. Translating it yields CASSLLLTGNQPQHF.

Ten or more counts support this clonotype. The chain carries TRBV12-3 or TRBV12-4 and TRBJ2-1; 12 bases match TRBD1. This CDR3 has 16 residues. With 5 bases clipped from V and 7 bases from J, the junction kept 9 bases outside the gene matches. The CDR3 region has the DNA TGTGCCAGCAGTGGGTTCGTGGGACAGGGGGCGAATGAGCAGTTCTTC. Its protein is CASSGFVGQGANEQFF.

This clonotype was observed at least ten times. This sequence joins TRBV5-1 and TRBJ2-6; TRBD2 is a possible D gene (6 bases). Trimming pared 1 base from V and 2 bases from J, leaving 13 bases between. The CDR3 totals 17 residues. In germline, CDR1 is SGHRS, CDR2 YFSETQ. Written as DNA, the CDR3 is TGCGCCAGCAGCTTGTCTTTCGGGGGTGCTGGGGCCAACGTCCTGACTTTC. Its translation is CASSLSFGGAGANVLTF.

Comments on this clonotype: This sequence may be a read error, since a much larger clone differs from it by one base. The genes are TRBV7-6 and TRBJ2-7; D is possibly TRBD2 (5 bases). Trimming cost V 1 base and J 3 bases, with 16 bases left between them. Germline V gene data show CDR1 as SGHVS and CDR2 as FNYEAQ. The CDR3 contains 16 residues. In nucleotides, the CDR3 is TGTGCCAGCAGCTTAGACAACCAGATTGCGGGCTACGAGCAGTACTTC. Encoded protein: CASSLDNQIAGYEQYF.

This clonotype has at least ten counts. The V call is TRBV12-3 or TRBV12-4, the J call TRBJ2-7; D might be TRBD2 (5 bases). V was trimmed by 5 bases and J by 5 bases, leaving 22 bases between them. The CDR3 has 16 amino acids. DNA for the CDR3: TGTGCCAGCAGTGCAGGAGTGGCGAGGAGGATTGACGAGCAGTACTTC. It is translated as CASSAGVARRIDEQYF.

V and J are TRBV6-5 and TRBJ2-7; D remains ambiguous. CDR1 and CDR2 (germline): MNHEY, SVGAGI. This CDR3 is 11 amino acids long. In DNA form, the CDR3 reads TGTTTATGGACCCCCTCCTACGAGCAGTACTTC. Its protein is CLWTPSYEQYF.

This clonotype has more than one count but fewer than ten. The genes are TRBV4-2 and TRBJ2-7; 12 bases are a match to TRBD2. Germline V gives CDR1 LGHNA, CDR2 YNFKEQ. The CDR3 spans 15 residues. V was clipped by 3 bases and J by 5 bases; unmatched bases: 5. The CDR3 DNA reads TGTGCCAGCAGCCACCCGACTAGCGGGAGCGACGAGCAGTACTTC. This sequence encodes CASSHPTSGSDEQYF.

This clonotype was counted at least ten times. The chain joins TRBV4-2 to TRBJ2-1; D may match TRBD1 or TRBD2 (6 bases each). Germline-derived CDR1 and CDR2 are LGHNA and YNFKEQ. This CDR3 contains 13 residues. V lost 0 bases, J lost 15 bases, and 15 bases lay in between. CDR3: CASSQEGGREGFF. The CDR3 nucleotides are TGTGCCAGCAGCCAAGAAGGGGGGCGGGAAGGGTTCTTC.

Relative to its sample, this clonotype is medium-sized (0.01 to 0.1%). The chain recombines TRBV11-2 with TRBJ1-3, with D possibly TRBD1 on 5 matching bases. Trimming stripped 5 bases from V and 0 bases from J, with 11 bases between. The CDR3 is 15 amino acids. Germline assignment: CDR1 SGHAT and CDR2 FQNNGV. DNA of the CDR3: TGTGCCAGCAGCCCAGAGGGGACCTCTGGAAACACCATATATTTT. Residues: CASSPEGTSGNTIYF.

This clonotype was seen repeatedly, ten times or more. The gene calls are TRBV27 and TRBJ2-1; 12 bases are shared with TRBD2. Germline CDR1 and CDR2: MNHEY and SMNVEV (reference sequence). The J segment lost 7 bases and the V segment lost 5 bases, leaving 6 bases of the junction unmatched. There are 15 residues in the CDR3. CDR3 protein: CASSTLAGGPNEQFF. In nucleotides, the CDR3 is TGTGCCAGCAGTACCCTAGCGGGAGGGCCGAATGAGCAGTTCTTC.

This clonotype was seen ten or more times. This chain uses TRBV5-4 with TRBJ2-6; 11 nucleotides align to TRBD2. Germline V CDR1 and CDR2: SGHNT, YYREEE (reference sequence). Trimming removed 3 bases from V and 0 bases from J; junction bases left unmatched: 11. This CDR3 spans 20 amino acids. The CDR3 nucleotides are TGTGCCAGCAGCTCCCTCCCTAGCGGGAGGCAAAGCTCTGGGGCCAACGTCCTGACTTTC. Its protein is CASSSLPSGRQSSGANVLTF.

This clonotype was counted at least ten times. V usage is TRBV15 and J usage is TRBJ2-1; TRBD2 might be the D (5 bases). The length of the CDR3 is 15 residues. Deletions cut 4 bases from V and 12 bases from J, with 22 bases between. Germline V lookup: CDR1 LNHNV, CDR2 YYDKDF (reference sequence). The CDR3 nucleotides read TGTGCCACCAGCACCCGAGCGGACCGGGCGGTTGGGCAGTTCTTC. This encodes CATSTRADRAVGQFF.

This clonotype has ten or more counts. J is TRBJ2-1 and V is TRBV29-1; 9 bases align to TRBD1. Germline CDR1 and CDR2: SQVTM and ANQGSEA. This CDR3 has 11 residues. J was trimmed by 10 bases and V by 6 bases; bases with no gene match: 4. The CDR3 DNA reads as TGCAGCGTGAGGACAGGGGACGAGCAGTTCTTC. Its translation: CSVRTGDEQFF.

At least ten counts were recorded for this clonotype. V usage is TRBV5-5 and J usage is TRBJ1-6; D is perhaps TRBD1 (5 bases). Per germline, CDR1 SGHKS and CDR2 YYEKEE (reference sequence). V was trimmed by 4 bases and J by 7 bases, leaving 12 bases between them. This CDR3 has 14 residues. The chain's CDR3 is CASSGRGGNSPLHF. The CDR3 nucleotides are TGTGCCAGCAGCGGGAGGGGTGGAAATTCACCCCTCCACTTT.

This clonotype was seen repeatedly, ten times or more. The CDR3 nucleotides read TGCGGGCAGCCGAGGGGGTTTCGACAGCCCCAGCATTTT. As protein: CGQPRGFRQPQHF. This chain uses TRBV4-1 with TRBJ1-5, with D possibly TRBD1 on 6 matching bases. Germline CDR1 and CDR2: MGHRA and YSYEKL. This CDR3 spans 13 amino acids.

Many counts were recorded for this clonotype. The gene calls are TRBV6-5 and TRBJ1-4, with a tentative D call TRBD1 (5 bases). With 6 bases removed from V and 10 bases from J, the gap between germline ends came to 12 bases. Germline values: CDR1 MNHEY, CDR2 SVGAGI. The CDR3 is made up of 12 amino acids. The CDR3 is CASSPGQGKLFF. CDR3 coding DNA: TGTGCCAGCAGCCCCGGACAAGGAAAACTGTTTTTT.

There are many counts of this clonotype. V usage is TRBV6-1 and J usage is TRBJ1-5; 9 bases are shared with TRBD1. Germline V gene sequence: CDR1 MNHNS, CDR2 SASEGT. With 5 bases clipped from V and 1 base from J, the junction kept 3 bases outside the gene matches. This CDR3 contains 15 residues. The CDR3 loop is CASSRQGGSNQPQHF. DNA for the CDR3: TGTGCCAGCAGTCGACAGGGGGGGAGCAATCAGCCCCAGCATTTT.